This passage covers 7 T cell receptor beta chains from one sample sequenced in a study of T cells in Graves' hyperthyroidism and ophthalmopathy. The TCR beta CDR3 regions underwent amplification using RNA transcripts as the source. With the HTBI primer set, the TCR CDR3 went through a first round of RT-PCR. Each CDR3 protein gets one entry after TCRdb re-called the multiplex PCR reads with MiXCR. Of over 200,000 distinct CDR3 sequences in the sample, approximately 14% were seen once. The sequenced sample was blood. These receptors all come from a woman in her forties with Graves' hyperthyroidism that later progressed to Graves' ophthalmopathy.

This clonotype was counted ten times or more. V is TRBV2 and J is TRBJ2-7, with D possibly TRBD2 on 5 matching bases. The CDR3 loop spans 14 amino acids. Per the germline V gene, CDR1 is SNHLY and CDR2 is FYNNEI. Between the trimmed V and J ends, which lost 4 bases and 6 bases, there was a span of 16 bases. The CDR3 sequence: CASSVGLAQREQYF. The CDR3 DNA reads as TGTGCCAGCAGTGTTGGGCTAGCACAACGCGAGCAGTACTTC.

This clonotype was picked up many times. The gene calls are TRBV5-1 and TRBJ2-6; D is perhaps TRBD1 (6 bases). Germline CDR1 and CDR2: SGHRS and YFSETQ. Trimming left V 1 base short and J 0 bases short, with 17 bases between. The CDR3 has 19 residues. The CDR3 loop reads CASSLLTGTPYSGANVLTF. The CDR3 DNA reads TGCGCCAGCAGCTTGCTGACCGGGACACCCTACTCTGGGGCCAACGTCCTGACTTTC.

This clonotype has at least ten counts. The rearrangement uses TRBV27 and TRBJ2-5, with 9 bases that match TRBD1. The CDR3 totals 18 residues. Losses at the gene ends were 5 bases for V and 2 bases for J; bases not matched to a gene: 15. Germline assignment: CDR1 MNHEY and CDR2 SMNVEV (reference sequence). CDR3 sequence reads: CASSPGYPGTGRQETQYF. The CDR3 region has the DNA TGTGCCAGCAGTCCGGGCTATCCCGGGACAGGGAGGCAAGAGACCCAGTACTTC.

This clonotype was picked up many times. The chain carries TRBV19 and TRBJ2-5, with D perhaps TRBD1 or TRBD2 (5 bases each). V was clipped by 5 bases and J by 4 bases, with 17 bases between them. The CDR3 consists of 15 residues. Germline CDR1 reads LNHDA; CDR2 reads SQIVND (reference sequence). CDR3 region: CASSPSGTLPETQYF. CDR3 nucleotide sequence: TGTGCCAGTAGTCCGTCCGGGACCCTTCCAGAGACCCAGTACTTC.

This clonotype was seen many times. The chain joins TRBV9 to TRBJ2-1; TRBD2 aligns across 7 bases. This CDR3 has 16 residues. The germline gives CDR1 SGDLS, CDR2 YYNGEE. V trimming: 6 bases; J trimming: 4 bases; junction bases outside the gene matches: 13. The CDR3 region has the DNA TGTGCCAGCAACCCTCGAACTAGCGCCTTATACAATGAGCAGTTCTTC. Its translation is CASNPRTSALYNEQFF. Complete variable domain (other parts from reference TRBV9 and TRBJ2-1): DSGVTQTPKHLITATGQRVTLRCSPRSGDLSVYWYQQSLDQGLQFLIQYYNGEERAKGNILERFSAQQFPDLHSELNLSSLELGDSALYFCASNPRTSALYNEQFFGPGTRLTVL.

This clonotype was detected ten times or more. The gene calls are TRBV30 and TRBJ2-7, with 7 bases lining up with TRBD1. CDR3 size: 12 residues. Trimming at V came to 6 bases and at J to 4 bases, leaving 6 bases not matched to a gene. CDR1 and CDR2 (germline): GTSNPN, SVGIG (reference sequence). The CDR3 DNA is TGTGCCTGTAGGACAGGAGAATACGAGCAGTACTTC. This translates into CACRTGEYEQYF.

This clonotype was seen at least ten times. The rearrangement links TRBV28 to TRBJ1-2, with D uncertain. Germline values: CDR1 MDHEN, CDR2 SYDVKM. The CDR3 spans 11 residues. V lost 3 bases, J lost 8 bases, and 7 bases lay in between. The CDR3 protein is CASSFPRGYTF. The CDR3 bases are TGTGCCAGCAGTTTCCCTCGAGGCTACACCTTC.